This record concerns one T cell receptor beta chain sequence. Its antigen is currently unknown. Clones were read by immunoSEQ multiplex PCR, and TCRdb kept only the in-frame ones, dropping some. The table has 130,000 or so clones, 88% seen once; the top ten hold 4.5% to 7%. The sample originates from a study of T cell responses to AZD1222 COVID-19 vaccine. The length of the CDR3 is 13 residues. Between the trimmed V and J ends, which lost 4 bases and 4 bases, there was a span of 9 bases. Germline CDR1 LGHNA, CDR2 YSLEER. Whole-study findings and limits: Nearly half of spike-specific TCRs reportedly go after variant regions that carry no mutations. The span of vaccine-associated CD4 TCRs extended across spike, with dominance at 160-218 and 743-854.

The material was peripheral blood, obtained 28 days after the second AZD1222 dose. The sequence was obtained from an adult who received the AZD1222 COVID-19 vaccine. The chain is built from TRBV4-3 and TRBJ2-3, with a tentative D call TRBD2 (5 bases). CDR3 sequence reads: CASSRIGADTQYF. The CDR3 DNA follows: TGCGCCAGCAGCCGGATCGGGGCAGATACGCAGTATTTT.